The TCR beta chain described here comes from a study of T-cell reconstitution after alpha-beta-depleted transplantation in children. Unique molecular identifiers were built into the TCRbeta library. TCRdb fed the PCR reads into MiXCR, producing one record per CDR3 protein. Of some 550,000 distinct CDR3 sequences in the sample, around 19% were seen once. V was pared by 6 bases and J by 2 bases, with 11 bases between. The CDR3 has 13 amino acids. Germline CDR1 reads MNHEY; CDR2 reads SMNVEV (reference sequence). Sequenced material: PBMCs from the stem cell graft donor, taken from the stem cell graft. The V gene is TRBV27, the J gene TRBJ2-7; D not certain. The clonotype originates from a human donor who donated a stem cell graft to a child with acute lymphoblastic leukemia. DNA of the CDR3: TGTGCCAGCAGCGCGAGATCAGCCTACGAGCAGTACTTC. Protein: CASSARSAYEQYF.